Sequencing of this T cell receptor (beta chain) was carried out in a study of beta chain features in type 1 diabetes. General observations from the study: It was possible that PCR favored shorter templates, equally so in patients and controls.

cDNA synthesis used the whole RNA isolate, giving expressed TCRB sequences. The average read count of naive, central memory and regulatory T cell samples was some 3.9 million. Method: immunoSEQ multiplex PCR; TCRdb's copy keeps in-frame clones and lacks some. This table has about 40,000 clones, around half appearing once. Note on this clone: Antigen: not known.

The V end was cut by 6 bases, the J end by 2 bases, with 22 bases between. The CDR3 is 17 amino acids. Looked up from germline, CDR1 is KGHSH and CDR2 is LQKENI. In all sorted populations, purity surpassed 98%. The sequenced material came from central memory CD4+ T cells from blood. V is TRBV18 and J is TRBJ1-2, with D possibly TRBD1 on 5 matching bases. This receptor was obtained from a woman aged 18-29 years in good health. The chain's CDR3 is CASSQTEGTGRNYGYTF. In DNA, the CDR3 is TGTGCCAGCTCTCAAACGGAGGGCACAGGAAGAAACTATGGCTACACCTTC.